One sample yielded the 26 T cell receptor beta chains listed below, sequenced in a study of CD8 T cells in Susac syndrome. With random hexamers, reverse transcription was performed on about 0.5 to 1 ug of RNA. TCRdb re-called the immunoSEQ multiplex PCR reads with MiXCR, one entry per CDR3 protein. This repertoire shows about 94,000 distinct CDR3 sequences, around 94% found once; its top ten account for roughly 0.31%. Sequencing was carried out using CD4+ T cells from PBMCs. These receptors all come from a human donor with Susac syndrome.

This CDR3 reads CSARNRGRGQANYGYTF. The DNA of the CDR3 is TGCAGTGCTAGAAATAGAGGACGAGGCCAAGCTAACTATGGCTACACCTTC. The chain has TRBV20-1 and TRBJ1-2, with D hard to call. The CDR3 spans 17 residues. V shed 2 bases and J shed 0 bases, with 19 bases lying between them. Germline CDR1 DFQATT, CDR2 SNEGSKA (reference sequence).

This chain uses TRBV6-5 with TRBJ2-1; possibly TRBD1 or TRBD2 for D (5 bases each). V lost 4 bases, J lost 3 bases, and 13 bases lay in between. The CDR3 contains 15 residues. CDR1 is MNHEY, CDR2 SVGAGI, per germline. The CDR3 DNA sequence: TGTGCCAGCAGTTTGGGGCGCCGGGGCTACAATGAGCAGTTCTTC. The encoded protein is CASSLGRRGYNEQFF.

The chain recombines TRBV24-1 with TRBJ2-5; D is uncertain. There are 12 residues in the CDR3. The germline gives CDR1 KGHDR, CDR2 SFDVKD. Trimming shortened V by 1 base and J by 8 bases, and 7 bases separated the two germline ends. CDR3 residues: CATSDFTGTQYF. The CDR3 DNA is TGTGCCACCAGTGATTTTACTGGCACCCAGTACTTC.

The CDR3 sequence: CASSLEYTSYEQYF. DNA for the CDR3: TGTGCCAGCAGCTTAGAATACACCTCCTACGAGCAGTACTTC. V usage is TRBV11-2 and J usage is TRBJ2-7; D uncertain. Germline assignment: CDR1 SGHAT and CDR2 FQNNGV. The CDR3 sequence is 14 residues long. V was trimmed by 0 bases and J by 0 bases, leaving 6 bases between them.

This clonotype has a single count. This chain uses TRBV30 with TRBJ1-1, with D unresolved. The CDR3 covers 10 residues. Germline-derived CDR1 and CDR2 are GTSNPN and SVGIG (reference sequence). V shed 3 bases and J shed 3 bases, with 2 bases lying between them. The CDR3 DNA is TGTGCCTGGAGCTACACTGAAGCTTTCTTT. Amino acid sequence: CAWSYTEAFF.

V is TRBV6-6 and J is TRBJ2-3, with a weak D call TRBD1 (5 bases). Deletions cut 7 bases from V and 6 bases from J, with 17 bases between. The CDR3 runs to 14 residues. The germline gives CDR1 MNHNY, CDR2 SVGAGI (reference sequence). The CDR3 loop is CASTTWRPGDTQYF. DNA of the CDR3: TGTGCCAGCACCACCTGGCGCCCAGGGGATACGCAGTATTTT.

The V call is TRBV4-1, the J call TRBJ1-3; D ambiguous. The CDR3 extends over 13 amino acids. Germline lookup yields CDR1 MGHRA and CDR2 YSYEKL. The V and J ends lost 5 bases and 4 bases respectively, with 9 bases between them. The CDR3 DNA reads TGCGCCAGCAGCTCCAATGCGGGAAACACCATATATTTT. This encodes CASSSNAGNTIYF.

The chain uses TRBV9 and TRBJ1-3, with D uncertain. Between the trimmed V and J ends, which lost 2 bases and 4 bases, there was a span of 7 bases. Germline lookup yields CDR1 SGDLS and CDR2 YYNGEE. The CDR3 totals 13 residues. The CDR3 region is CASSVHSGNTIYF. For the CDR3, the DNA is TGTGCCAGCAGCGTGCACAGCGGAAACACCATATATTTT.

The chain links TRBV25-1 to TRBJ2-7; maybe TRBD1 (5 bases). The CDR3 has 13 residues. CDR1 MGHDK and CDR2 SYGVNS come from the germline V gene. Trimming shortened V by 6 bases and J by 0 bases, and 9 bases separated the two germline ends. The CDR3 sequence: CASRRTPSYEQYF. The CDR3 DNA sequence: TGTGCCAGCAGGAGGACACCCTCCTACGAGCAGTACTTC.

V is TRBV23-1 and J is TRBJ1-2; no definite D call. TRBV23-1 is identified as an open reading frame with a role that is uncertain. Deletions cut 4 bases from V and 3 bases from J, with 12 bases between. The CDR3 has 14 residues. The CDR3 spells CASSPLGRDYGYTF. The DNA for the CDR3 is TGCGCCAGCAGTCCCTTAGGACGGGACTATGGCTACACCTTC.

The chain joins TRBV9 to TRBJ1-1; D possibly corresponds to TRBD1 (6 bases). Germline-derived CDR1 and CDR2 are SGDLS and YYNGEE. CDR3 length: 16 residues. V was trimmed by 3 bases and J by 4 bases, leaving 19 bases between them. The CDR3 DNA sequence: TGTGCCAGCAGCGACCGGGACAATGGATTGAGCACTGAAGCTTTCTTT. Amino acids: CASSDRDNGLSTEAFF.

This chain links TRBV5-1 with TRBJ1-4; D might be TRBD1 (5 bases). In germline, CDR1 is SGHRS, CDR2 YFSETQ. The CDR3 contains 15 residues. V gave up 4 bases and J gave up 4 bases, with 14 bases separating them. In DNA, the CDR3 is TGCGCCAGCAGCCCCCGTCTCGGGGGTAATGAAAAACTGTTTTTT. Its translation is CASSPRLGGNEKLFF.

CDR3: CASRRVVAAAEAFF. DNA of the CDR3: TGTGCCAGTAGGAGGGTAGTCGCAGCGGCTGAAGCTTTCTTT. The chain couples TRBV19 to TRBJ1-1; D is unresolved. Trimming took 6 bases from V and 6 from J, leaving 17 bases between them. The CDR3 runs 14 residues. CDR1 LNHDA and CDR2 SQIVND come from the germline V gene (reference sequence).

The count of this clonotype is one. V is TRBV10-3 and J is TRBJ1-2, with TRBD1 identical over 8 bases. Unmatched junction bases numbered 7, after V lost 7 bases and J lost 6 bases. The CDR3 consists of 13 residues. Looked up from germline, CDR1 is ENHRY and CDR2 is SYGVKD. Written as DNA, the CDR3 is TGTGCCATCACTACGACAGGGGAGGATGGCTACACCTTC. Translating it yields CAITTTGEDGYTF.

This chain links TRBV29-1 with TRBJ2-3; TRBD1 might be the D (6 bases). Trimming took 7 bases from V and 4 from J, leaving 15 bases between them. This CDR3 has 13 residues. Germline V gene data show CDR1 as SQVTM and CDR2 as ANQGSEA. DNA of the CDR3: TGCAGCGCCTCAGGACAGCCCCCAGATACGCAGTATTTT. The encoded protein is CSASGQPPDTQYF.

This chain joins TRBV20-1 and TRBJ1-5; 9 bases agree with TRBD1. The CDR3 length is 14 residues. In germline, CDR1 is DFQATT, CDR2 SNEGSKA (reference sequence). V dropped 2 bases and J dropped 7; count of bases not matched to a gene: 6. CDR3 in amino acids: CSARLDRGGQPQHF. CDR3 coding DNA: TGCAGTGCTAGATTGGACAGGGGAGGGCAGCCCCAGCATTTT.

The chain combines TRBV12-3 or TRBV12-4 with TRBJ2-7; perhaps TRBD1 as D (6 bases). V was trimmed by 8 bases and J by 0 bases, leaving 11 bases between them. The CDR3 loop spans 13 amino acids. Written as DNA, the CDR3 is TGTGCCAGCGACAACAGGGCCTCCTACGAGCAGTACTTC. Translation: CASDNRASYEQYF.

This clonotype was detected only once. The rearrangement links TRBV12-3 or TRBV12-4 to TRBJ2-2; tentative D call: TRBD1 (7 bases). This CDR3 contains 14 residues. Trimming pared 4 bases from V and 5 bases from J, leaving 11 bases between. The CDR3 loop reads CASSSQGGTGELFF. The CDR3, as DNA: TGTGCCAGCAGTTCCCAGGGGGGTACCGGGGAGCTGTTTTTT.

The chain carries TRBV6-6 and TRBJ1-6; D possibly corresponds to TRBD1 (5 bases). V was trimmed by 7 bases and J by 7 bases, leaving 14 bases between them. The length of the CDR3 is 14 residues. From germline, CDR1 is MNHNY and CDR2 SVGAGI (reference sequence). The CDR3 sequence is CASTRERDNSPLHF. CDR3 DNA sequence: TGTGCCAGCACTCGGGAACGGGACAATTCACCCCTCCACTTT.

The chain has TRBV5-1 and TRBJ1-6; 10 nucleotides match TRBD1. Germline V gene lookup returns CDR1 SGHRS and CDR2 YFSETQ. Unmatched junction bases numbered 0, after V lost 5 bases and J lost 7 bases. The CDR3 has 13 amino acids. The DNA for the CDR3 is TGCGCCAGCAGGGACAGGGGGAATTCACCCCTCCACTTT. Its protein is CASRDRGNSPLHF. Drawing the rest from reference TRBV5-1 and TRBJ1-6, the complete variable domain is KAGVTQTPRYLIKTRGQQVTLSCSPISGHRSVSWYQQTPGQGLQFLFEYFSETQRNKGNFPGRFSGRQFSNSRSEMNVSTLELGDSALYLCASRDRGNSPLHFGNGTRLTVT.

The chain joins TRBV4-3 to TRBJ1-1; D is uncertain. Germline V gene sequence: CDR1 LGHNA, CDR2 YSLEER. The CDR3 is 13 residues long. V was shortened by 8 bases and J by 5 bases, with 15 bases between the two germline ends. The CDR3 region has the DNA TGCGCCAGCGGTAAGACGGGCTCGACTGAAGCTTTCTTT. Translated, it gives CASGKTGSTEAFF.

The V call is TRBV20-1, the J call TRBJ2-1; 8 positions agree with TRBD1. The CDR3 has 13 residues. Germline V gene lookup returns CDR1 DFQATT and CDR2 SNEGSKA (reference sequence). V lost 6 bases, J lost 6 bases, and 7 bases stayed unmatched. This CDR3 reads CSAIPTGVNEQFF. CDR3 bases: TGCAGTGCGATCCCGACAGGGGTCAATGAGCAGTTCTTC.

In nucleotides, the CDR3 is TGTGCCAGCAGCCCCACCCGGGGGGGCCAAGAGACCCAGTACTTC. As protein: CASSPTRGGQETQYF. The chain recombines TRBV7-9 with TRBJ2-5; 8 bases line up with TRBD2. The CDR3 loop spans 15 amino acids. Germline CDR1 and CDR2: SEHNR and FQNEAQ (reference sequence). V dropped 5 bases and J dropped 1; count of bases not matched to a gene: 6.

This clonotype was observed a single time. This rearrangement joins TRBV9 to TRBJ2-7; D gene ambiguous. The V and J ends lost 0 bases and 2 bases respectively, with 9 bases between them. CDR1 is SGDLS, CDR2 YYNGEE, per germline. The CDR3 contains 14 residues. The DNA of the CDR3 is TGTGCCAGCAGCGTAGACCCAGTGACCTACGAGCAGTACTTC. This gives the protein CASSVDPVTYEQYF. The full variable domain, with the rest looked up from reference TRBV9 and TRBJ2-7, is DSGVTQTPKHLITATGQRVTLRCSPRSGDLSVYWYQQSLDQGLQFLIQYYNGEERAKGNILERFSAQQFPDLHSELNLSSLELGDSALYFCASSVDPVTYEQYFGPGTRLTVT.

This clonotype was counted a few times. V usage is TRBV6-2 or TRBV6-3 and J usage is TRBJ2-3; D gene uncertain. V was trimmed by 5 bases and J by 2 bases, leaving 2 bases between them. The CDR3 runs to 11 residues. Germline V gene lookup returns CDR1 MNHEY and CDR2 SVGEGT. The CDR3 region has the DNA TGTGCCAGCAGTAACACAGATACGCAGTATTTT. It encodes CASSNTDTQYF.

This clonotype was seen just once. The V call is TRBV20-1, the J call TRBJ2-7, with D possibly called TRBD1 or TRBD2 (5 bases each). V was clipped by 3 bases and J by 2 bases, with 23 bases between them. The CDR3 is made up of 17 amino acids. The germline gives CDR1 DFQATT, CDR2 SNEGSKA (reference sequence). DNA of the CDR3: TGCAGTGCTAGCCCTCGAGGGGCCCTCGAGGGCACCTACGAGCAGTACTTC. Translated, it gives CSASPRGALEGTYEQYF.